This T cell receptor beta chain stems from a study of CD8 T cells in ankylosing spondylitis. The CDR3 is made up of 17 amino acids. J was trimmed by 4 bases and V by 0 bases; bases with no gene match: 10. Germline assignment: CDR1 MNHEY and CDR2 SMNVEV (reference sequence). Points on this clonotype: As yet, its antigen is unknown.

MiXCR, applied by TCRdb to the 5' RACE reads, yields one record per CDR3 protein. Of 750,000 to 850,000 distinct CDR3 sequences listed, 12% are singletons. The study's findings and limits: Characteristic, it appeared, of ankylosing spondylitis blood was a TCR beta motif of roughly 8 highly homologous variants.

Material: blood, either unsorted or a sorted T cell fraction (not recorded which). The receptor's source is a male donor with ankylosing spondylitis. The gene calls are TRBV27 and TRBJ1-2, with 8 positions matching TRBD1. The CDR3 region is CASSLSNRDRTGYGYTF. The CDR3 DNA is TGTGCCAGCAGTTTATCGAACCGGGACAGGACTGGCTATGGCTACACCTTC.